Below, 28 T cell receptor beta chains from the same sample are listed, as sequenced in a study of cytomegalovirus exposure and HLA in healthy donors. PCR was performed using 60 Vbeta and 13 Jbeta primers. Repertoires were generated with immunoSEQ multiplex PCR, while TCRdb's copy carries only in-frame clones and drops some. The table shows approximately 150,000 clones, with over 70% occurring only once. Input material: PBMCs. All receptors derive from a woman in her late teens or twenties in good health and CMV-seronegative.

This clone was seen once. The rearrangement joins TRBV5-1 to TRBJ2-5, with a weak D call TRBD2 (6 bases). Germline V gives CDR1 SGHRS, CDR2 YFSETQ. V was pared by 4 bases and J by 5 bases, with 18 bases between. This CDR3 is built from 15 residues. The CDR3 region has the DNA TGCGCCAGCAGCCGCGGGGAACTAGTGACGGAGACCCAGTACTTC. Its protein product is CASSRGELVTETQYF.

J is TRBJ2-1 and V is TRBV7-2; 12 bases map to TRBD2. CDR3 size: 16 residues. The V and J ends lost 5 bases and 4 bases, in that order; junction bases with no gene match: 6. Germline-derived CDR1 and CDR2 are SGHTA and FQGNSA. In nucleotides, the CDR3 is TGTGCCAGCAGCCTCGGGACTAGCGGGCGGTACAATGAGCAGTTCTTC. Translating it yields CASSLGTSGRYNEQFF.

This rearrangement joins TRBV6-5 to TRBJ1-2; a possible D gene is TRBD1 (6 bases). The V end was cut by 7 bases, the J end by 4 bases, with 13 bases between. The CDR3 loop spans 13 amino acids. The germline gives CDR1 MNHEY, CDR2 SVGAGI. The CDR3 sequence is CASKQLGGYGYTF. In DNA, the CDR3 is TGTGCCAGCAAGCAATTAGGGGGCTATGGCTACACCTTC.

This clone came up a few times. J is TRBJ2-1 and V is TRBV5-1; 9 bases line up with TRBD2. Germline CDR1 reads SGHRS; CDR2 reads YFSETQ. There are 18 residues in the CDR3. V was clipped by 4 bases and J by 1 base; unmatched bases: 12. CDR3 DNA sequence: TGCGCCAGCAGCCTAGCGGGAAGGATCCGTTCGTCCTACAATGAGCAGTTCTTC. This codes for CASSLAGRIRSSYNEQFF.

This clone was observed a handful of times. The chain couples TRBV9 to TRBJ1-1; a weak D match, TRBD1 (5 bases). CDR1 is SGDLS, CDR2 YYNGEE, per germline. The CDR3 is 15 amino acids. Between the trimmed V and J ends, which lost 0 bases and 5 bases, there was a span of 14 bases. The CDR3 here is CASSVDFGGGTEAFF. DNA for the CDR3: TGTGCCAGCAGCGTAGATTTCGGGGGGGGGACTGAAGCTTTCTTT.

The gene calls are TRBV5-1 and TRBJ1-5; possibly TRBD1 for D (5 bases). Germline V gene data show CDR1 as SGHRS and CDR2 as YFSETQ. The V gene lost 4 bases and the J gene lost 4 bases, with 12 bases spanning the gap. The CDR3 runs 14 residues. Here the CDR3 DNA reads TGCGCCAGCAGCCCAGGCGGGGGGAATCAGCCCCAGCATTTT. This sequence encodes CASSPGGGNQPQHF. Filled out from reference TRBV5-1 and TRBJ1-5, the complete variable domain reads KAGVTQTPRYLIKTRGQQVTLSCSPISGHRSVSWYQQTPGQGLQFLFEYFSETQRNKGNFPGRFSGRQFSNSRSEMNVSTLELGDSALYLCASSPGGGNQPQHFGDGTRLSIL.

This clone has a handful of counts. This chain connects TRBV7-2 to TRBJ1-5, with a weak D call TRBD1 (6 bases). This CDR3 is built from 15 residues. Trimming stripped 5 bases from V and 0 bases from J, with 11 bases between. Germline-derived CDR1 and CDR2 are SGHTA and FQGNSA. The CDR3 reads CASSQRGGSNQPQHF. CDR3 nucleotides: TGTGCCAGCAGCCAAAGGGGGGGTAGCAATCAGCCCCAGCATTTT.

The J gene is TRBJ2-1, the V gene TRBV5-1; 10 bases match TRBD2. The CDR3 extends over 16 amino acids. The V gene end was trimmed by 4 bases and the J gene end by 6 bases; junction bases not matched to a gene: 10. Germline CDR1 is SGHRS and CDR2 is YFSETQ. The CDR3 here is CASSRDPSGSFNEQFF. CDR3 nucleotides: TGCGCCAGCAGCCGGGACCCTAGCGGGAGCTTCAATGAGCAGTTCTTC.

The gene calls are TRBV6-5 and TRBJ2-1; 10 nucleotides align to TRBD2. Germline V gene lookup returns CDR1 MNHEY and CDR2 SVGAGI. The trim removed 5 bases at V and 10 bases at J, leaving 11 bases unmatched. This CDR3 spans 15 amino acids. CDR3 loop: CASSGRASGSEEQFF. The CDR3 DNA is TGTGCCAGCAGTGGCCGGGCTAGCGGGAGTGAAGAGCAGTTCTTC.

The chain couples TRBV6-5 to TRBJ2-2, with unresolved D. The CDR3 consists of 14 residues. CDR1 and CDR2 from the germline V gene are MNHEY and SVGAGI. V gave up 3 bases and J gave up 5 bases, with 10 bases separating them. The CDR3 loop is CASSYWASTGELFF. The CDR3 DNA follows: TGTGCCAGCAGTTATTGGGCTTCTACCGGGGAGCTGTTTTTT.

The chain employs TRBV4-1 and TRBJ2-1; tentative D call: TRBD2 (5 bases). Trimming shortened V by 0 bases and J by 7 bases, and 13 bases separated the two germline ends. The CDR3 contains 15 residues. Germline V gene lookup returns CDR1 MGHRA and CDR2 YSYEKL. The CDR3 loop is CASSQDRRERNEQFF. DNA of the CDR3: TGCGCCAGCAGCCAAGATAGAAGGGAGCGGAATGAGCAGTTCTTC.

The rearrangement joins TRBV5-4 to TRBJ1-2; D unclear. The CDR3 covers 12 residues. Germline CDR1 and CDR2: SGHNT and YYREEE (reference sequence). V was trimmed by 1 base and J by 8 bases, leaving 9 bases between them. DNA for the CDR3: TGTGCCAGCAGCTTGACGGGTTACGGCTACACCTTC. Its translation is CASSLTGYGYTF.

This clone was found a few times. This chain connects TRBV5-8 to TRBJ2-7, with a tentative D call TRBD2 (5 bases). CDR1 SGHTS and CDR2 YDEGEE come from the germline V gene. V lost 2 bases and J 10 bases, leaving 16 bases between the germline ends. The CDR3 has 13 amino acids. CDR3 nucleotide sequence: TGTGCCAGCAGCTTTCGGACCCCGGGAACTCAGTACTTC. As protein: CASSFRTPGTQYF.

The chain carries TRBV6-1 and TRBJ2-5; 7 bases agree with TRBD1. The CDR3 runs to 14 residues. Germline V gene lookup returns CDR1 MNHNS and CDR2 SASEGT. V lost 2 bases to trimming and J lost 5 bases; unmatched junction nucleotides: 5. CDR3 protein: CASSERGLSETQYF. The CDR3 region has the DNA TGTGCCAGCAGTGAAAGGGGGCTTAGCGAGACCCAGTACTTC.

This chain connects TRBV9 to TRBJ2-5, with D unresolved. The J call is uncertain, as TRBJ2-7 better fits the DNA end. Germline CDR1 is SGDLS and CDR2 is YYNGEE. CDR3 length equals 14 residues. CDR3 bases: TGTGCCAGCAGCGCCCAGGTGGGTTCCTACGAGCAGTACTTC. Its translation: CASSAQVGSYEQYF.

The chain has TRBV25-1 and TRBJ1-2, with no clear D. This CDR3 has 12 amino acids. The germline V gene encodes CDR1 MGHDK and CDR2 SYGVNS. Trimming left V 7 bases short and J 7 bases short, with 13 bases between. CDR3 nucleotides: TGTGCCAGCACTTTGGGCGACGGTGGCTACACCTTC. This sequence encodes CASTLGDGGYTF.

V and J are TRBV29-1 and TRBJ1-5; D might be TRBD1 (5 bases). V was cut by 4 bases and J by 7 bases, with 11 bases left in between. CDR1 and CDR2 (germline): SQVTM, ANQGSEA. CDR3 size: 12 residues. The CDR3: CSVGGGDQPQHF. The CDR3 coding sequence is TGCAGCGTTGGGGGAGGGGACCAGCCCCAGCATTTT. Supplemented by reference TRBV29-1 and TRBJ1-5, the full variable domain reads SAVISQKPSRDICQRGTSLTIQCQVDSQVTMMFWYRQQPGQSLTLIATANQGSEATYESGFVIDKFPISRPNLTFSTLTVSNMSPEDSSIYLCSVGGGDQPQHFGDGTRLSIL.

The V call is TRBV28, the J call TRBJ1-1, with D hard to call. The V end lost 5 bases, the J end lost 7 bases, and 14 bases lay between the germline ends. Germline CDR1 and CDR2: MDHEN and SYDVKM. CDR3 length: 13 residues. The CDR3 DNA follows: TGTGCCAGCAGTGGGGAGGGAAAGGATGAAGCTTTCTTT. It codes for CASSGEGKDEAFF.

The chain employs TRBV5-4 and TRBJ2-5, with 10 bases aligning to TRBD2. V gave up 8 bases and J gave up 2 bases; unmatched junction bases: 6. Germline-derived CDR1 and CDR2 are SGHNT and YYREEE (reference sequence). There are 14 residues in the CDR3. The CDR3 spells CASSLAGEQETQYF. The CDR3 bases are TGTGCCAGTTCCCTAGCGGGAGAACAAGAGACCCAGTACTTC. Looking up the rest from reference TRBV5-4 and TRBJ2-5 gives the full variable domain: ETGVTQSPTHLIKTRGQQVTLRCSSQSGHNTVSWYQQALGQGPQFIFQYYREEENGRGNFPPRFSGLQFPNYSSELNVNALELDDSALYLCASSLAGEQETQYFGPGTRLLVL.

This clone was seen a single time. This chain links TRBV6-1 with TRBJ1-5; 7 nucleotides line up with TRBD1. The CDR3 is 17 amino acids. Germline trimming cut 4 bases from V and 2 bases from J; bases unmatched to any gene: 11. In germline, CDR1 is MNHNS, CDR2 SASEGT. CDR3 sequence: CASSVGRRTGGNQPQHF. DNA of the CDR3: TGTGCCAGCAGTGTTGGTCGCAGGACAGGAGGCAATCAGCCCCAGCATTTT.

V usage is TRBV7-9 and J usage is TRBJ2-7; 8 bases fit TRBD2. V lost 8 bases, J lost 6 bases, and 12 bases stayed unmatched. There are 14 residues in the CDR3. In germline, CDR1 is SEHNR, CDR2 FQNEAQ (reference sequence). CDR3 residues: CASGPGAGDPEQYF. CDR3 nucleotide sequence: TGTGCCAGCGGCCCGGGAGCGGGAGACCCCGAGCAGTACTTC. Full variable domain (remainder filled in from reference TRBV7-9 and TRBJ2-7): DTGVSQNPRHKITKRGQNVTFRCDPISEHNRLYWYRQTLGQGPEFLTYFQNEAQLEKSRLLSDRFSAERPKGSFSTLEIQRTEQGDSAMYLCASGPGAGDPEQYFGPGTRLTVT.

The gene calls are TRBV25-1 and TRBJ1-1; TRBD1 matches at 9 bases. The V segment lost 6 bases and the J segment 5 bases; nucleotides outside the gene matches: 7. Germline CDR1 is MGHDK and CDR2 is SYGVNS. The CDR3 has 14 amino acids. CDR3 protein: CASREDRGFTEAFF. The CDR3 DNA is TGTGCCAGCAGAGAAGACAGGGGGTTTACTGAAGCTTTCTTT.

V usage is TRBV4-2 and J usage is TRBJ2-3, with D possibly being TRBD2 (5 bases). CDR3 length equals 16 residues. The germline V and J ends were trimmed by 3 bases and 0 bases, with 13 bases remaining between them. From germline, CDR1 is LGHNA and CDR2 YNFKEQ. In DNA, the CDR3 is TGTGCCAGCAGCCAGGTAGCGCAGGCTAGCACAGATACGCAGTATTTT. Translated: CASSQVAQASTDTQYF.

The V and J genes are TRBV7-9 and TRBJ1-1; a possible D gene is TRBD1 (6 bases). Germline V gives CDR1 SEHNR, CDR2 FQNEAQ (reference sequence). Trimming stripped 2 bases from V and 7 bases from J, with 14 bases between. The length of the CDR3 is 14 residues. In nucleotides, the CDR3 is TGTGCCAGCAGCTTAAGAATTGGGGACATTGAAGCTTTCTTT. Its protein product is CASSLRIGDIEAFF.

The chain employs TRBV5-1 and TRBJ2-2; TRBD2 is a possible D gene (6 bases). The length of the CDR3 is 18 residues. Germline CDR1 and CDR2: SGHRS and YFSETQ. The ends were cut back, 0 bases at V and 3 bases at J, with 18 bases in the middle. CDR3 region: CASSLAGGLGEDTGELFF. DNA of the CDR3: TGCGCCAGCAGCTTGGCCGGAGGGCTCGGCGAGGACACCGGGGAGCTGTTTTTT. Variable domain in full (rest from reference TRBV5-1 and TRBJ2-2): KAGVTQTPRYLIKTRGQQVTLSCSPISGHRSVSWYQQTPGQGLQFLFEYFSETQRNKGNFPGRFSGRQFSNSRSEMNVSTLELGDSALYLCASSLAGGLGEDTGELFFGEGSRLTVL.

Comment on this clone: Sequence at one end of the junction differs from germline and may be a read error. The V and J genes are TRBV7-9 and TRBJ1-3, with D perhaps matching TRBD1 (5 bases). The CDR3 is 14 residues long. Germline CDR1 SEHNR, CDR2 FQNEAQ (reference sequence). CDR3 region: CSSSPTQVVNTIYF. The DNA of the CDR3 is TGTTCCAGCAGCCCAACACAGGTCGTAAACACCATATATTTT.

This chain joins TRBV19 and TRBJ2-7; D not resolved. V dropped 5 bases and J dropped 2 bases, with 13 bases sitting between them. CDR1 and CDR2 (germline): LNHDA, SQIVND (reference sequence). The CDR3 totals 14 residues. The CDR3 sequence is CASSPRRSAYEQYF. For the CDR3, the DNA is TGTGCCAGTAGTCCCCGCCGCAGTGCCTACGAGCAGTACTTC. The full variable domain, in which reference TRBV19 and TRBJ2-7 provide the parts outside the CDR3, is DGGITQSPKYLFRKEGQNVTLSCEQNLNHDAMYWYRQDPGQGLRLIYYSQIVNDFQKGDIAEGYSVSREKKESFPLTVTSAQKNPTAFYLCASSPRRSAYEQYFGPGTRLTVT.

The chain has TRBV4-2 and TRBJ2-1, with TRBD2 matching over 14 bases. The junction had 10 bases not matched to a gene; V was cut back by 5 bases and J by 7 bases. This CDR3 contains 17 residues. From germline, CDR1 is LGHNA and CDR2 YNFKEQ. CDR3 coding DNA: TGTGCCAGCAGCACCCCTCCGGGACTAGCGGGAGTGAATGAGCAGTTCTTC. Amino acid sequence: CASSTPPGLAGVNEQFF.